This T cell receptor beta chain stems from a study of blood T cells in healthy people across ages. This clonotype was counted only a few times. Its antigen is not known. Germline assignment: CDR1 DFQATT and CDR2 SNEGSKA (reference sequence). After removal of 8 bases from V and 1 base from J, the junction contained 9 bases not matched to a gene. The length of the CDR3 is 14 residues. With a J-beta primer mix and a sample-barcoded 5' primer, a second PCR ran roughly 6 to 11 cycles. TCRdb ran MiXCR on the 5' RACE reads and lists one entry per CDR3 protein. Found here are hundreds of thousands of distinct CDR3 sequences, around 41% of them singletons; the top ten hold 30%. Findings and caveats of the study: Significant beta diversity loss was already apparent by age approximately 40, declining roughly linearly. Unsorted PBMCs ruled out conclusive naive versus antigen-experienced comparison.

The sample was blood. This receptor was taken from a man older than 75 in good health. This chain connects TRBV20-1 to TRBJ2-5; 8 positions agree with TRBD1. This CDR3 is CSQGAGPFQETQYF. Here the CDR3 DNA reads TGCAGTCAGGGGGCGGGGCCCTTCCAAGAGACCCAGTACTTC.